The T cell receptor beta chain under discussion was sequenced for a study of cytomegalovirus exposure and HLA in healthy donors. Study outcomes and limitations: Many donors carried some public TCRs, although rarity characterized most TCR sequences. Diagnosis of cytomegalovirus status made by the classifier reportedly showed high specificity and sensitivity. Some V segments, including TRBV6-2 and TRBV6-3, were excluded as indistinguishable.

With 60 Vbeta and 13 Jbeta primers, the PCR was carried out. Clones were sequenced by immunoSEQ multiplex PCR, and TCRdb holds only the in-frame ones, with some missing. The table lists fewer than 150,000 clones, roughly 80% of them singletons. A note on this clone: As yet, its antigen is unknown.

Participants comprised healthy donors of bone marrow. V dropped 5 bases and J dropped 3; count of bases not matched to a gene: 9. There are 15 residues in the CDR3. Germline CDR1 SGHNT, CDR2 YYREEE (reference sequence). The clonotype was recovered from a woman aged 50 to 65 in good health and CMV-seronegative. The gene calls are TRBV5-4 and TRBJ2-7, with TRBD1 identical over 9 bases. Sequenced material: PBMCs. CDR3 sequence (DNA): TGTGCCAGCAGTCCCGGACAGGGGCCCCTCTACGAGCAGTACTTC. Its translation: CASSPGQGPLYEQYF.